This T cell receptor (beta chain) was profiled in a study of CD8 T cell repertoires and HIV-1 epitope variants. The CDR3 has 14 amino acids. Trimming took 0 bases from V and 5 from J, leaving 10 bases between them. Germline V gives CDR1 SGHDT, CDR2 YYEEEE. For this clone: Its antigen is still unknown.

Notes on the study in general: Most of the nine antigen-specific clonotypes appeared cross-reactive to autologous or escape variants.

The data were produced by immunoSEQ multiplex PCR, yet TCRdb's version contains in-frame clones alone and is incomplete. This table holds several thousand clones, more than 60% found once. Input material: cultured CD8+ T cells derived from PBMCs. The J gene is TRBJ2-3, the V gene TRBV5-6; D is possibly TRBD1 (6 bases). This sequence was found in a male donor with HIV. The DNA for the CDR3 is TGTGCCAGCAGCTTGGGTCTAGGGGGAGATACGCAGTATTTT. Translated: CASSLGLGGDTQYF.